Included here is one T cell receptor (beta chain) sequence, with context. Antigen: not known. This sample is drawn from a study of cytomegalovirus exposure and HLA in healthy donors. Study-wide points: TCR beta V- and J-gene trimming was later associated with a missense DCLRE1C variant. TCR beta V segments were, for the most part, productive about 87% or about 30% of the time in an earlier analysis. In a later analysis, HLA-associated beta chains showed higher expansion and lower generation probabilities than comparable chains. In the analysis, some V segments, TRBV6-2 and TRBV6-3 included, were excluded as indistinguishable.

CDR1 is MNHEY, CDR2 SMNVEV, per germline (reference sequence). This CDR3 is built from 14 residues. V shed 2 bases, J shed 6 bases, and the junction held 5 bases outside the gene matches. The primer mix had 60 Vbeta and 13 Jbeta primers. Measured with immunoSEQ multiplex PCR; TCRdb has only the in-frame clones, and not every one. The repertoire holds more than 95,000 clones, with about 10% as singletons. Sequencing was carried out using PBMCs. The clonotype was recovered from a woman aged 18-29 years in good health and CMV-seropositive. This chain connects TRBV27 to TRBJ2-7; 9 bases are shared with TRBD2. The CDR3 region has the DNA TGTGCCAGCAGTTTAGGCGGGAGGGCCGGCGAGCAGTACTTC. Its protein product is CASSLGGRAGEQYF.